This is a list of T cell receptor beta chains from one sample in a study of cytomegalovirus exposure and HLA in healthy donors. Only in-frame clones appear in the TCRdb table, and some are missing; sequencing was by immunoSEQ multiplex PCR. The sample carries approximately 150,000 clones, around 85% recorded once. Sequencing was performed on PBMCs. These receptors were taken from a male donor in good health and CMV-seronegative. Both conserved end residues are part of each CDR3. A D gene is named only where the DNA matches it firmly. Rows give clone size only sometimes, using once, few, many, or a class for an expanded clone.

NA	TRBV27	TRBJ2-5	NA	TGTGCCAGCAGTTTCCGGGTCCAAGAGACCCAGTACTTC	CASSFRVQETQYF
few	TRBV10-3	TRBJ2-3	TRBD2	TGTGCCATCAGCCTAAGCGGGGGGGCTTTAGATACGCAGTATTTT	CAISLSGGALDTQYF
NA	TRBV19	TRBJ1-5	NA	TGTGCCAGTGAGCGAGACGGAGGCAATCAGCCCCAGCATTTT	CASERDGGNQPQHF
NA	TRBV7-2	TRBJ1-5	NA	TGTGCCAGCAGCCCCGATGGGGGACTTAATCAGCCCCAGCATTTT	CASSPDGGLNQPQHF
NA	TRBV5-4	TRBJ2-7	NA	TGTGCCAGCAGCTTGTCTTCCTACGAGCAGTACTTC	CASSLSSYEQYF
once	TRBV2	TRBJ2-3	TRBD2	TGTGCCAGCAGTGCCCGTGCCGGGGGGACAGATACGCAGTATTTT	CASSARAGGTDTQYF
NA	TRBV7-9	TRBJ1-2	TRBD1	TGTGCCAGCACCATACTAGGGGGCCCCCTTGGAGGCTACACCTTC	CASTILGGPLGGYTF
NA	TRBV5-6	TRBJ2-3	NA	TGTGCCAGCAGGACTGGGAGGGATACGCAGTATTTT	CASRTGRDTQYF
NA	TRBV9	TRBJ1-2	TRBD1	TGTGCCAGCAGCCTGGGGACAGGGGCTAACTATGGCTACACCTTC	CASSLGTGANYGYTF
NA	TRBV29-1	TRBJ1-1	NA	TGCAGCGGAGGGGGATTGAACACTGAAGCTTTCTTT	CSGGGLNTEAFF
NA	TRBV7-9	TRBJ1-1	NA	TGTGCCAGCAGCTTACCTGCCGGGGTTGTAGCTTTCTTT	CASSLPAGVVAFF
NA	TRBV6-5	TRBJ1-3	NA	TGTGCCAGCAGTTCCGGGGGTATGGGCCCTGGAAACACCATATATTTT	CASSSGGMGPGNTIYF
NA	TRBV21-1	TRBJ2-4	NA	TGTGCCAGCAGCGGTGATTTCTCAAACGGGAGAATACAGTACTTC	CASSGDFSNGRIQYF
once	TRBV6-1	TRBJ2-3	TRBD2	TGTGCCAGCAGCAGGACTAGCGGGGTTTCAGATACGCAGTATTTT	CASSRTSGVSDTQYF
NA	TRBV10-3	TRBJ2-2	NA	TGTGCCATCAGGGAGAACGGGAACACCGGGGAGCTGTTTTTT	CAIRENGNTGELFF
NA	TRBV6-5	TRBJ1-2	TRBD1	TGTGCCAGCAGTTACGGGCAGGGGGCCTATGGCTACACCTTC	CASSYGQGAYGYTF
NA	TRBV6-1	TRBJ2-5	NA	TGTGCCAGCAGTGAAGGGCCTTTAGGGGGTGGAGAGACCCAGTACTTC	CASSEGPLGGGETQYF
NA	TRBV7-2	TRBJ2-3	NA	TGTGCCAGCAGCTTGATGCAAGCTAGCACAGATACGCAGTATTTT	CASSLMQASTDTQYF
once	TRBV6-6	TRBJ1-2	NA	TGTGCCAGCAGTTACATCCAGGGGTATGGCTACACCTTC	CASSYIQGYGYTF
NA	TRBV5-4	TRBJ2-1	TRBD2	TGTGCCAGCAGCGCCCCGGGGGGGCGGTACAATGAGCAGTTCTTC	CASSAPGGRYNEQFF
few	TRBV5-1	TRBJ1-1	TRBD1	TGCGCCAGCAGCCCGACACAGGGGGCGCTGAACACTGAAGCTTTCTTT	CASSPTQGALNTEAFF
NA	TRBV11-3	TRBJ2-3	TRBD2	TGTGCCAGCAGCTCGGGGACTAGCGGGGCAGATACGCAGTATTTT	CASSSGTSGADTQYF
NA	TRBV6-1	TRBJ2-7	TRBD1	TGTGCCAGCAGGGACAGGGGCTACGAGCAGTACTTC	CASRDRGYEQYF
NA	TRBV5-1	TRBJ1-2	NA	TGCGCCAGCACGACAGGAGCCCTTGGCTATGGCTACACCTTC	CASTTGALGYGYTF
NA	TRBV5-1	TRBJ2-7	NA	TGCGCCAGCAGCCCGAGGACAGCCTACGAGCAGTACTTC	CASSPRTAYEQYF
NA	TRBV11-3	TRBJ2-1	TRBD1	TGTGCCAGCAGCATGGGACAGGGGGCCTCCAATGAGCAGTTCTTC	CASSMGQGASNEQFF
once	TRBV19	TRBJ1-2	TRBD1	TGTGCCAGTACCCAAGACGGACAGGGAGGGAACTATGGCTACACCTTC	CASTQDGQGGNYGYTF
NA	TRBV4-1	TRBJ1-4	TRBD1	TGCGCCAGCAGCCAAGTCCGGACAGGGGGCAGAAGGGGTGAAAAACTGTTTTTT	CASSQVRTGGRRGEKLFF
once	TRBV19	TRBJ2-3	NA	TGTGCCAGTAGCCACAGGGCTTTCGATACGCAGTATTTT	CASSHRAFDTQYF
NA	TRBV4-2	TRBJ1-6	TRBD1	TGTGCCAGCAGCCAAGAAACCGGGACAGGGAATAATTCACCCCTCCACTTT	CASSQETGTGNNSPLHF
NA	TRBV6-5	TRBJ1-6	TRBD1	TGTGCCAGCAGACTCGACAGGGTTGGGTCACCCCTCCACTTT	CASRLDRVGSPLHF
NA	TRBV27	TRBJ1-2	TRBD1	TGTGCCAGCAGAAACCTACAGGGGATCAACTATGGCTACACCTTC	CASRNLQGINYGYTF
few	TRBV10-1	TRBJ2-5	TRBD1	TGCGCCAGCAGTGAGTCAGCAGGGGGATTGGAAGAGACCCAGTACTTC	CASSESAGGLEETQYF
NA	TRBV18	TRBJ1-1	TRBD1	TGTGCCAGCTCACCGTACAGGGGATTGAGCGCTGAAGCTTTCTTT	CASSPYRGLSAEAFF
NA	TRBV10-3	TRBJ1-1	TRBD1	TGTGCCATCAGTGAGTCCGGACAGGCGGGGACTGAAGCTTTCTTT	CAISESGQAGTEAFF
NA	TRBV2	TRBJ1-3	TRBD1	TGTGCCAGCAGGTTTGGCACCGGGACAGGGCGAAGAAACACCATATATTTT	CASRFGTGTGRRNTIYF
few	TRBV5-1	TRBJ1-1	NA	TGCGCCAGCAGCTTGGCCCCAGGGGACACTGAAGCTTTCTTT	CASSLAPGDTEAFF
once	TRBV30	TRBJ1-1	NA	TGTGCCCAGCAGGGTGGTGACACTGAAGCTTTCTTT	CAQQGGDTEAFF
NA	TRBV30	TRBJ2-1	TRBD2	TGTGCCTGGGACGCCGGGACTAGTGGTGAGCAGTTCTTC	CAWDAGTSGEQFF
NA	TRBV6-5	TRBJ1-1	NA	TGTGCCAGCAGCCGTAAACAGGTGAACACTGAAGCTTTCTTT	CASSRKQVNTEAFF
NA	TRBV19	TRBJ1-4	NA	TGTGCCAGTAGTACAGGGTATGAAAAACTGTTTTTT	CASSTGYEKLFF
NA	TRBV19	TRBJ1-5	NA	TGTGCCAGTAGTATAGCGGGTTATAGCAATCAGCCCCAGCATTTT	CASSIAGYSNQPQHF
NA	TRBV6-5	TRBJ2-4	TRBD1	TGTGCCAGCAGTTATGGGACAGGGTTTTACATTCAGTACTTC	CASSYGTGFYIQYF
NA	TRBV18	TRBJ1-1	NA	TGTGCCAGCTCACCCCAACCACGGACACGAGACGTGAACACTGAAGCTTTCTTT	CASSPQPRTRDVNTEAFF
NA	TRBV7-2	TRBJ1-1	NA	TGTGCCAGCAGCCCGGACAGTTTGAACACTGAAGCTTTCTTT	CASSPDSLNTEAFF
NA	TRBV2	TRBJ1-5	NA	TGTGCCAGCAGTGTCGCGCGGAGCAATCAGCCCCAGCATTTT	CASSVARSNQPQHF
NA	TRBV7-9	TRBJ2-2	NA	TGTGCCAGCAGCTTTGAGTTGACCGGGGAGCTGTTTTTT	CASSFELTGELFF
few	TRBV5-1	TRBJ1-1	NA	TGCGCCAGCAGCTTGGAAATTGTGGGGGCTCGGAACACTGAAGCTTTCTTT	CASSLEIVGARNTEAFF
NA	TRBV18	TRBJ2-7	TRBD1	TGTGCCAGCTCTCAAGGACAGGGAGGTGCCTACGAGCAGTACTTC	CASSQGQGGAYEQYF
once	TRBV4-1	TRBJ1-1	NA	TGCGCCAGCAGCCAAGTACCAGCGGGGAAGAACACTGAAGCTTTCTTT	CASSQVPAGKNTEAFF
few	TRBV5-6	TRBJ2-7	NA	TGTGCCAGCAGCTCGACGCGGGGAGTACACTACGAGCAGTACTTC	CASSSTRGVHYEQYF
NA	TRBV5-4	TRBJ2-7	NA	TGTGCCAGCAGCTTGGATGAGGTGGTCGAGCAGTACTTC	CASSLDEVVEQYF
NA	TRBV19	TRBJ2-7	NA	TGTGCCAGTAGTACTCCGGGATTTACCTACGAGCAGTACTTC	CASSTPGFTYEQYF
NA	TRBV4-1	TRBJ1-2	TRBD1	TGCGCCAGCAGCCGATCACAGGGGGACTCTGGCTACACCTTC	CASSRSQGDSGYTF